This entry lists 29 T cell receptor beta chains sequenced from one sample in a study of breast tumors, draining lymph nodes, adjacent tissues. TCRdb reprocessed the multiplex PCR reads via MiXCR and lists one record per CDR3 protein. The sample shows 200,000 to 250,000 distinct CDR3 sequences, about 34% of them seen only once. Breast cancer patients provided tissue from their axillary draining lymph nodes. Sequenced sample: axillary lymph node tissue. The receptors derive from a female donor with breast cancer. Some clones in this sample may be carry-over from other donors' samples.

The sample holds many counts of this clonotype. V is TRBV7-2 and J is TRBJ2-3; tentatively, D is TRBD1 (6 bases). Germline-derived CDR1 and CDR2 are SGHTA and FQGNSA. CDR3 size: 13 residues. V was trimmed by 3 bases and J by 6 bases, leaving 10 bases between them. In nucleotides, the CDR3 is TGTGCCAGCAGCTTCGTCCAGGGGGATACGCAGTATTTT. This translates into CASSFVQGDTQYF.

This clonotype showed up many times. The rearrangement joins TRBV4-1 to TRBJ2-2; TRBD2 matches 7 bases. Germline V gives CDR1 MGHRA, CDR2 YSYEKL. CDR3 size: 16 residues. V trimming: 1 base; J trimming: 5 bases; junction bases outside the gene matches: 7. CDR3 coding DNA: TGCGCCAGCAGCCAAGGTGGCGGGGGTTTGACCGGGGAGCTGTTTTTT. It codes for CASSQGGGGLTGELFF.

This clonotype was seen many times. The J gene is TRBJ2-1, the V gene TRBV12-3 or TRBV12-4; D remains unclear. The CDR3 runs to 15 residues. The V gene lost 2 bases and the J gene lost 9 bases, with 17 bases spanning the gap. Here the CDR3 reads CASSLSGSTRVEQFF. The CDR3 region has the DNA TGTGCCAGCAGTTTATCCGGGTCTACCCGAGTTGAGCAGTTCTTC.

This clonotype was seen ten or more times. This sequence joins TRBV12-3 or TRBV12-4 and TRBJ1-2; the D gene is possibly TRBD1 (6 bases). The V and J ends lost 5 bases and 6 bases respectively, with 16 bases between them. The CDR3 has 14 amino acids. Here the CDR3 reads CASSPQGFFDGYTF. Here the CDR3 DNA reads TGTGCCAGCAGTCCCCAGGGGTTTTTTGATGGCTACACCTTC.

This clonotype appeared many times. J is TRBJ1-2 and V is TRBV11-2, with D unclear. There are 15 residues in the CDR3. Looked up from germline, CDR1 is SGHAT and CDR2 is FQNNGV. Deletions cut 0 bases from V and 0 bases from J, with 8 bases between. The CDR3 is CASSLDVKANYGYTF. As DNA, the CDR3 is TGTGCCAGCAGCTTAGATGTGAAGGCTAACTATGGCTACACCTTC.

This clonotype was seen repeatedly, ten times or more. The CDR3: CASSRDRGFEQYF. In nucleotides, the CDR3 is TGTGCCAGCAGCCGGGACAGGGGGTTCGAGCAGTACTTC. This sequence joins TRBV3-1 and TRBJ2-7; TRBD1 aligns across 11 bases. The V segment lost 4 bases and the J segment 6 bases; nucleotides outside the gene matches: 2. This CDR3 contains 13 residues. The germline V gene encodes CDR1 LGHDT and CDR2 YNNKEL (reference sequence).

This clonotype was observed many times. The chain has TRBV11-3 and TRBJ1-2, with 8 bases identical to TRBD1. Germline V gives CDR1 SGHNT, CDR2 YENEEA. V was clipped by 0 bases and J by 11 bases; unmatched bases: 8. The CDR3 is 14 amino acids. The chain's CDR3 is CASSLDLQGAEYTF. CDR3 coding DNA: TGTGCCAGCAGCTTAGATCTCCAGGGGGCAGAGTACACCTTC.

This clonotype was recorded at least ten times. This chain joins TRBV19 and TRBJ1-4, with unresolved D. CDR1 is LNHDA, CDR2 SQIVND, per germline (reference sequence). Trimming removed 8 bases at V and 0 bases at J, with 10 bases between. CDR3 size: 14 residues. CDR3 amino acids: CASRSAPTNEKLFF. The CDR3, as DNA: TGTGCCAGTCGAAGTGCCCCAACTAATGAAAAACTGTTTTTT.

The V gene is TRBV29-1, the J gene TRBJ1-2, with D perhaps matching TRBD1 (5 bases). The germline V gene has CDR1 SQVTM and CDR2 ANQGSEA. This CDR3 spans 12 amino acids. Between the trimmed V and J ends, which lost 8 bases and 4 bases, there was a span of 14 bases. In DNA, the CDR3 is TGCAGCTCCCGGGGCCTAGGCTATGGCTACACCTTC. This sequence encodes CSSRGLGYGYTF.

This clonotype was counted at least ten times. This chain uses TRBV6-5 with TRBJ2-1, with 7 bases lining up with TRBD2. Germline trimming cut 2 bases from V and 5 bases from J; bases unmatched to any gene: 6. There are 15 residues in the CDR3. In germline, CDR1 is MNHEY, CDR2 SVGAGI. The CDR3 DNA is TGTGCCAGCAGTTACATGGGGCTAGCGGACAATGAGCAGTTCTTC. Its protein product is CASSYMGLADNEQFF.

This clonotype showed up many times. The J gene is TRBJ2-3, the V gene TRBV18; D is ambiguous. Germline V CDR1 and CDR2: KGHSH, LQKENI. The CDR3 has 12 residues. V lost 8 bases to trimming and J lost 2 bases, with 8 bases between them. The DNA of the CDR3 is TGTGCCAGCAGCCCCAACACAGATACGCAGTATTTT. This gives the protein CASSPNTDTQYF. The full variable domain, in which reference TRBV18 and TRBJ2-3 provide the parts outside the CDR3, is NAGVMQNPRHLVRRRGQEARLRCSPMKGHSHVYWYRQLPEEGLKFMVYLQKENIIDESGMPKERFSAEFPKEGPSILRIQQVVRGDSAAYFCASSPNTDTQYFGPGTRLTVL.

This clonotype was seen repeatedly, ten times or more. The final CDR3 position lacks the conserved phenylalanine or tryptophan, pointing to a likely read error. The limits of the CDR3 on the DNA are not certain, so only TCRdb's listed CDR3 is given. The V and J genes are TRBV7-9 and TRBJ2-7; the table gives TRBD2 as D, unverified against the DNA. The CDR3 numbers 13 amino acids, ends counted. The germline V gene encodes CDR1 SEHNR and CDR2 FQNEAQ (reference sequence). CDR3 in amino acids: CASSDSGTSGGKI.

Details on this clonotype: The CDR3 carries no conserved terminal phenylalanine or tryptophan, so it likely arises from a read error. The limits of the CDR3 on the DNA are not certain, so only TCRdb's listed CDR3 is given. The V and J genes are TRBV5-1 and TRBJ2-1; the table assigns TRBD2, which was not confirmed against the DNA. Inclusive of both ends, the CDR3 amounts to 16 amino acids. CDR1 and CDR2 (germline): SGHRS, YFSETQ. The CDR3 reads CASSYGTSGGAGEQTL.

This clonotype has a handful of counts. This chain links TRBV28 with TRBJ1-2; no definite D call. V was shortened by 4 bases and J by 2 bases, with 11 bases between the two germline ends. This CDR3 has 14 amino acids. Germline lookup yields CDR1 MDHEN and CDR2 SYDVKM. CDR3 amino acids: CASSSPTRNYGYTF. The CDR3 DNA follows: TGTGCCAGCAGTTCTCCGACACGAAACTATGGCTACACCTTC.

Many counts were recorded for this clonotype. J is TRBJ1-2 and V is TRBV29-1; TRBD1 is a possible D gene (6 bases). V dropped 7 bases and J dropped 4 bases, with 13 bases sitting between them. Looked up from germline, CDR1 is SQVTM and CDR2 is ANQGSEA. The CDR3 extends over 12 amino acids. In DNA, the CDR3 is TGCAGCGGCGATACAGGGAGCTATGGCTACACCTTC. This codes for CSGDTGSYGYTF.

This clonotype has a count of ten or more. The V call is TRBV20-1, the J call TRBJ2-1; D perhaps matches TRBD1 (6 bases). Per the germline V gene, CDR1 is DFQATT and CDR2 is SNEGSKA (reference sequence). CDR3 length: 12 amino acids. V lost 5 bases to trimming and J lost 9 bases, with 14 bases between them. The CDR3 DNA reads TGCAGTGCTCAAAAACAGGGAACTGAGCAGTTCTTC. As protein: CSAQKQGTEQFF.

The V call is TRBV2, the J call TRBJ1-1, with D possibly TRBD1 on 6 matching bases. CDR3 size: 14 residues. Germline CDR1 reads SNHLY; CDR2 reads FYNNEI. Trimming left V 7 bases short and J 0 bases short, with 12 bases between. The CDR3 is CASNTGHMNTEAFF. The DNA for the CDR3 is TGTGCCAGCAACACAGGGCACATGAACACTGAAGCTTTCTTT.

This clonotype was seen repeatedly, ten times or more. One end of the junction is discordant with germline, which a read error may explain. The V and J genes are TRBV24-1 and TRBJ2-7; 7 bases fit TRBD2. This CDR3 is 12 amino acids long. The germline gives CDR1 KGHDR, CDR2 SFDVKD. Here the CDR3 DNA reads TGTGCCACCAGTGATTCCCGGGAGGAGCGGTACTTC. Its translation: CATSDSREERYF.

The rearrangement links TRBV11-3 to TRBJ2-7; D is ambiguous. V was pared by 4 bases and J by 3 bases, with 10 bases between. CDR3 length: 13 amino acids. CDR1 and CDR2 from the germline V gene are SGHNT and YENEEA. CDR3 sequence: CASSYGSIYEQYF. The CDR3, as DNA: TGTGCCAGCAGCTATGGATCAATCTACGAGCAGTACTTC. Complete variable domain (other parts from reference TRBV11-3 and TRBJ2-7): EAGVVQSPRYKIIEKKQPVAFWCNPISGHNTLYWYLQNLGQGPELLIRYENEEAVDDSQLPKDRFSAERLKGVDSTLKIQPAELGDSAVYLCASSYGSIYEQYFGPGTRLTVT.

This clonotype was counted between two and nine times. In nucleotides, the CDR3 is TGCGCCAGCAGCCAAGAATTGGGGGCATGGGACATTCAGTACTTC. This gives the protein CASSQELGAWDIQYF. This chain connects TRBV4-3 to TRBJ2-4; D might be TRBD1 (6 bases). V lost 0 bases to trimming and J lost 8 bases, with 14 bases between them. In germline, CDR1 is LGHNA, CDR2 YSLEER. The CDR3 covers 15 residues.

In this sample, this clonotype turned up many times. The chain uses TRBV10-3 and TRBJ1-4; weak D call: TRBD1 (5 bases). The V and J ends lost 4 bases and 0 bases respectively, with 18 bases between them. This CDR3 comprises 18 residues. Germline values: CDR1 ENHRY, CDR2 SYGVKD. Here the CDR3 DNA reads TGTGCCATCAGTGTTGGTCGGACAAGGGATGCAACTAATGAAAAACTGTTTTTT. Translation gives CAISVGRTRDATNEKLFF.

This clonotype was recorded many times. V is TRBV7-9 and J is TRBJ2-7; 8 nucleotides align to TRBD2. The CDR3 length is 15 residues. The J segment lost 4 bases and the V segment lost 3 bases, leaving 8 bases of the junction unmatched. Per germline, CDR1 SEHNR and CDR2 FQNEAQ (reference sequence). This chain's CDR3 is CASSFQDGRAYEQYF. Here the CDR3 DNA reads TGTGCCAGCAGCTTTCAGGACGGGAGGGCTTACGAGCAGTACTTC.

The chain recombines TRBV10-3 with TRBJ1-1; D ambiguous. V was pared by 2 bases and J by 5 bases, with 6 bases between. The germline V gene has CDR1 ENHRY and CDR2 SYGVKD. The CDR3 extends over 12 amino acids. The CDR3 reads CAISEMGTEAFF. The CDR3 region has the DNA TGTGCCATCAGTGAGATGGGTACTGAAGCTTTCTTT.

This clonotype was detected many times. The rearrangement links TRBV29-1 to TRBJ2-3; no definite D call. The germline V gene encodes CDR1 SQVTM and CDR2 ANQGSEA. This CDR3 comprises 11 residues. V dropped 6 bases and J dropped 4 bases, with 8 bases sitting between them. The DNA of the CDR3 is TGCAGCGTCCCCCGGGCAGATACGCAGTATTTT. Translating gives CSVPRADTQYF.

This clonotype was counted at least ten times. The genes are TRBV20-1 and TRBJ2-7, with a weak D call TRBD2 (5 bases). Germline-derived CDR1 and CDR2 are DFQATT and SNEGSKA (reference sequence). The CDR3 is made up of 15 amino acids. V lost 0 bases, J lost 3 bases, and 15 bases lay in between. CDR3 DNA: TGCAGTGCTAGAGATCTGAGGGTTTCCATCTACGAGCAGTACTTC. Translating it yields CSARDLRVSIYEQYF.

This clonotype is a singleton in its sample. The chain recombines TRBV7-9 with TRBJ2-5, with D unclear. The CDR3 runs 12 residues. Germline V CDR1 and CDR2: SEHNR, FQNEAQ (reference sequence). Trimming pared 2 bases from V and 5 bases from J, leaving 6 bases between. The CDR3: CASSLLWETQYF. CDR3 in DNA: TGTGCCAGCAGCTTACTCTGGGAGACCCAGTACTTC.

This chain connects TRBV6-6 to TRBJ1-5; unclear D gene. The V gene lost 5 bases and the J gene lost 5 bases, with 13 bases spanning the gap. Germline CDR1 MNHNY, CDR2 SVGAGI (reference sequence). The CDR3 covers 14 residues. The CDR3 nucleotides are TGTGCCAGCAGTCAGTCCACGGTGGATCAGCCCCAGCATTTT. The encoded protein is CASSQSTVDQPQHF.

CDR3 amino acids: CASSFGGANYGYTF. For the CDR3, the DNA is TGCGCCAGCAGCTTCGGTGGTGCGAACTATGGCTACACCTTC. J is TRBJ1-2 and V is TRBV5-1; no clear D. Germline values: CDR1 SGHRS, CDR2 YFSETQ. Trimming took 2 bases from V and 2 from J, leaving 10 bases between them. The CDR3 covers 14 residues.

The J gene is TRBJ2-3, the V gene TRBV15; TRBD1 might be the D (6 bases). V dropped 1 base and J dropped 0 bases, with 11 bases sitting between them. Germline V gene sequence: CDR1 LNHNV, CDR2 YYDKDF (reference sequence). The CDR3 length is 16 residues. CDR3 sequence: CATSRGTALSTDTQYF. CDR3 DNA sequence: TGTGCCACCAGCAGAGGGACAGCACTTAGCACAGATACGCAGTATTTT. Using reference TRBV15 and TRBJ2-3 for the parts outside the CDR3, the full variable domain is DAMVIQNPRYQVTQFGKPVTLSCSQTLNHNVMYWYQQKSSQAPKLLFHYYDKDFNNEADTPDNFQSRRPNTSFCFLDIRSPGLGDTAMYLCATSRGTALSTDTQYFGPGTRLTVL.